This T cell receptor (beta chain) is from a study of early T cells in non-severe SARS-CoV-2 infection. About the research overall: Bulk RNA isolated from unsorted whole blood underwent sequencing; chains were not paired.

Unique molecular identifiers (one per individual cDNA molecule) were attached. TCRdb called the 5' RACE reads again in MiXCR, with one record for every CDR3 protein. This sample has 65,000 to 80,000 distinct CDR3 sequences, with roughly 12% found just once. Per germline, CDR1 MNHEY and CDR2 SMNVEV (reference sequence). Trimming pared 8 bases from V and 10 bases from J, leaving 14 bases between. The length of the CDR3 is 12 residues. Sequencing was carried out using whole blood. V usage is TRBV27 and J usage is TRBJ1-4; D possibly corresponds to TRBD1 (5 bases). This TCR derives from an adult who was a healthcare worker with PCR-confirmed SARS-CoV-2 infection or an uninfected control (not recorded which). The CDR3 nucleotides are TGTGCCAGCGGGTCTTGGGGGGGAAAACTGTTTTTT. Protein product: CASGSWGGKLFF.